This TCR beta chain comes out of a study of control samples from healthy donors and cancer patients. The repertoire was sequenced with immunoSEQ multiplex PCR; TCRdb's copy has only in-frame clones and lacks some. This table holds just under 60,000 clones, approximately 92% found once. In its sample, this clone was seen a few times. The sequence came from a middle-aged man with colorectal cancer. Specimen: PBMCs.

The CDR3 region is CASSDYSLDYGYTF. The CDR3, as DNA: TGTGCCAGCAGTGATTACAGCCTGGACTATGGCTACACCTTC. The chain carries TRBV25-1 and TRBJ1-2, with D hard to call. This CDR3 has 14 amino acids. Trimming stripped 3 bases from V and 3 bases from J, with 11 bases between. The germline V gene encodes CDR1 MGHDK and CDR2 SYGVNS.